The next 16 T cell receptor beta chains were all read from a single sample in a study of cytomegalovirus exposure and HLA in healthy donors. The PCR made use of 60 Vbeta and 13 Jbeta primers. Here immunoSEQ multiplex PCR was the method, and the copy in TCRdb shows in-frame clones only, minus some. The data contain 150,000 to 200,000 clones, around 75% of them singletons. Sample: PBMCs. The receptors originated from a woman aged 25 to 39 in good health and CMV-seronegative.

In regard to this clone: This specimen includes other DNA sequences encoding the same CDR3. The chain combines TRBV29-1 with TRBJ2-7, with D uncertain. This CDR3 is 11 amino acids long. Per the germline V gene, CDR1 is SQVTM and CDR2 is ANQGSEA. The ends were cut back, 6 bases at V and 4 bases at J, with 10 bases in the middle. The CDR3 DNA is TGCAGCGTCGGGTCCGGTTACGAGCAGTACTTC. Translating gives CSVGSGYEQYF.

This chain connects TRBV7-2 to TRBJ2-5; TRBD2 matches 8 bases. V trimming: 5 bases; J trimming: 5 bases; junction bases outside the gene matches: 7. Germline CDR1 and CDR2: SGHTA and FQGNSA. This CDR3 region has 14 residues. In DNA form, the CDR3 reads TGTGCCAGCAGCCTTTCCGGGACTAGGGAGACCCAGTACTTC. Amino acids: CASSLSGTRETQYF.

V gene TRBV6-5 combines with J gene TRBJ1-5; unclear D gene. The CDR3 consists of 13 residues. V shed 5 bases and J shed 3 bases, with 8 bases lying between them. Per the germline V gene, CDR1 is MNHEY and CDR2 is SVGAGI. Written as DNA, the CDR3 is TGTGCCAGCAGTCCCAGATTCAATCAGCCCCAGCATTTT. Protein: CASSPRFNQPQHF.

This chain links TRBV10-3 with TRBJ2-7; 11 bases line up with TRBD2. The ends lost 3 bases at V and 5 bases at J; junction bases unmatched: 6. There are 15 residues in the CDR3. Per germline, CDR1 ENHRY and CDR2 SYGVKD. The CDR3 region is CAISDGTSGDHEQYF. The DNA for the CDR3 is TGTGCCATCAGTGACGGGACTAGCGGAGATCACGAGCAGTACTTC.

Points on this clone: The conserved phenylalanine or tryptophan is not found at the CDR3 terminus, so this likely reflects a read error. This chain uses TRBV4-1 with TRBJ2-7; 11 bases line up with TRBD2. V shed 4 bases, J shed 2 bases, and the junction held 4 bases outside the gene matches. The CDR3 totals 15 residues. The germline V gene encodes CDR1 MGHRA and CDR2 YSYEKL. Here the CDR3 reads CASSRTSGGPYEQYL. The CDR3, as DNA: TGCGCCAGCAGCCGAACTAGCGGGGGCCCCTACGAGCAGTACCTC.

The chain links TRBV6-1 to TRBJ2-7, with 9 bases aligning to TRBD2. There are 14 residues in the CDR3. The V segment lost 3 bases and the J segment 3 bases; nucleotides outside the gene matches: 3. Germline CDR1 and CDR2: MNHNS and SASEGT. The CDR3 here is CASSDSGGNYEQYF. The CDR3, as DNA: TGTGCCAGCAGTGATAGCGGGGGAAACTACGAGCAGTACTTC.

The gene calls are TRBV5-1 and TRBJ2-5; 10 bases map to TRBD2. There are 17 residues in the CDR3. Germline V lookup: CDR1 SGHRS, CDR2 YFSETQ. Trimming at V came to 4 bases and at J to 2 bases, leaving 11 bases not matched to a gene. CDR3 sequence reads: CASSHLAGGLGQETQYF. The CDR3, as DNA: TGCGCCAGCAGCCACTTAGCGGGAGGCTTGGGGCAAGAGACCCAGTACTTC.

This clone was observed once. This chain links TRBV5-4 with TRBJ2-2; perhaps TRBD2 as D (6 bases). Germline CDR1 and CDR2: SGHNT and YYREEE (reference sequence). The CDR3 has 16 residues. Trimming took 0 bases from V and 2 from J, leaving 11 bases between them. CDR3: CASSLGGGYNTGELFF. CDR3 coding DNA: TGTGCCAGCAGCTTGGGGGGAGGCTACAACACCGGGGAGCTGTTTTTT.

The chain employs TRBV6-1 and TRBJ1-5; 7 bases line up with TRBD1. V lost 4 bases and J lost 3; bases outside the gene matches: 12. Germline V gene sequence: CDR1 MNHNS, CDR2 SASEGT. The CDR3 is 17 amino acids. The CDR3 DNA reads TGTGCCAGCAGTGGAGATGCCGGGACAGAGCCCAATCAGCCCCAGCATTTT. Translating gives CASSGDAGTEPNQPQHF.

This clone has a handful of counts. The chain has TRBV25-1 and TRBJ2-7; maybe TRBD2 (7 bases). CDR1 and CDR2 (germline): MGHDK, SYGVNS. V lost 1 base to trimming and J lost 4 bases, with 17 bases between them. The CDR3 extends over 16 amino acids. This CDR3 is CASSEFGGRGRYEQYF. The DNA of the CDR3 is TGTGCCAGCAGTGAATTCGGGGGGCGGGGAAGGTACGAGCAGTACTTC.

The chain uses TRBV2 and TRBJ2-3, with D perhaps TRBD1 (6 bases). This CDR3 region has 13 residues. V lost 6 bases and J 3 bases, leaving 10 bases between the germline ends. Germline V lookup: CDR1 SNHLY, CDR2 FYNNEI. The CDR3 region has the DNA TGTGCCAGCAGAGCAGGGGAGACAGATACGCAGTATTTT. As protein: CASRAGETDTQYF.

The J gene is TRBJ2-5, the V gene TRBV5-4; 7 bases align to TRBD2. Germline CDR1 SGHNT, CDR2 YYREEE (reference sequence). With V trimmed by 1 base and J by 2 bases, 5 bases remained unmatched. This CDR3 is 15 amino acids long. CDR3 sequence: CASSLWGGGQETQYF. In nucleotides, the CDR3 is TGTGCCAGCAGCTTGTGGGGGGGTGGTCAAGAGACCCAGTACTTC.

The CDR3 DNA is TGTGCCAGCAGCTCGGACAGGAGGAGCTCCTACGAGCAGTACTTC. Protein: CASSSDRRSSYEQYF. The chain links TRBV7-9 to TRBJ2-7; 7 positions match TRBD1. This CDR3 has 15 residues. V lost 4 bases and J lost 0; bases outside the gene matches: 6. CDR1 and CDR2 (germline): SEHNR, FQNEAQ (reference sequence).

This clone appeared a few times. The rearrangement uses TRBV4-1 and TRBJ1-1; perhaps TRBD1 as D (6 bases). Trimming removed 4 bases from V and 0 bases from J, with 12 bases in between. The CDR3 is 15 amino acids. CDR1 is MGHRA, CDR2 YSYEKL, per germline. In DNA, the CDR3 is TGCGCCAGCAGCCCCCCAGGGGATATGAACACTGAAGCTTTCTTT. Its protein product is CASSPPGDMNTEAFF.

The V and J genes are TRBV6-5 and TRBJ1-1; 7 bases fit TRBD1. V trimming: 4 bases; J trimming: 1 base; junction bases outside the gene matches: 6. The CDR3 spans 15 residues. The germline V gene has CDR1 MNHEY and CDR2 SVGAGI. The CDR3 DNA sequence: TGTGCCAGCAGTTCCCGGACAGGCCCGAACACTGAAGCTTTCTTT. The encoded protein is CASSSRTGPNTEAFF.

The DNA for the CDR3 is TGTGCCAGCAGCCCGACAGTCACCTACAATGAGCAGTTCTTC. Protein: CASSPTVTYNEQFF. The chain carries TRBV7-9 and TRBJ2-1, with D possibly being TRBD1 (5 bases). Looked up from germline, CDR1 is SEHNR and CDR2 is FQNEAQ (reference sequence). The CDR3 runs to 14 residues. The V end was cut by 5 bases, the J end by 2 bases, with 10 bases between.